The clone carrying this T cell receptor beta chain was seen more than once but under ten times. Its antigen remains unidentified. The sample belongs to a study of cytomegalovirus exposure and HLA in healthy donors. Regarding the study as a whole: An Asian-associated ancestry cluster reportedly showed fewer N-insertions than the approximately 670-donor mean in a later analysis. When analyzed later, a missense DCLRE1C variant was found to be linked to TCR beta V- and J-gene trimming.

CDR3 length: 14 amino acids. The germline gives CDR1 MDHEN, CDR2 SYDVKM. The V gene end was trimmed by 3 bases and the J gene end by 11 bases; junction bases not matched to a gene: 10. PCR primers comprised 60 Vbeta and 13 Jbeta primers. Profiling relied on immunoSEQ multiplex PCR, and the TCRdb table lists in-frame clones only, not all of them. This table has about 130,000 clones, more than 9% appearing once. This clonotype originated in a woman aged 18-30 years in good health and CMV-seropositive. The chain recombines TRBV28 with TRBJ1-1, with 9 bases identical to TRBD1. The sequencing input was PBMCs. The CDR3 is CASSFGDRAPRAFF. The CDR3 nucleotides read TGTGCCAGCAGTTTTGGGGACAGGGCCCCGAGGGCTTTCTTT.